The 11 T cell receptor beta chains presented below share a single source sample, sequenced in a study of shared clonotypes between healthy human individuals. Data came from immunoSEQ multiplex PCR; TCRdb stores just in-frame clones and leaves some out. The table lists around 500,000 clones, roughly 77% of them singletons. The sequenced sample was PBMCs. The receptor source for this set is a woman between 35 and 50 years old in good health. Some clones in this sample may be carry-over from other donors' samples.

The chain has TRBV28 and TRBJ1-1, with D unresolved. The CDR3 loop spans 12 amino acids. The V gene's germline CDR1 is MDHEN and CDR2 SYDVKM. V was shortened by 8 bases and J by 1 base, with 8 bases between the two germline ends. CDR3 nucleotide sequence: TGTGCCAGCGAGACTTCGAACACTGAAGCTTTCTTT. This encodes CASETSNTEAFF.

The chain combines TRBV6-1 with TRBJ1-5, with no clear D. V shed 4 bases and J shed 6 bases, with 16 bases lying between them. CDR1 MNHNS and CDR2 SASEGT come from the germline V gene. The CDR3 spans 15 residues. The CDR3 bases are TGTGCCAGCAGTGTCACACTGGCCCTTCTTCAGCCCCAGCATTTT. Residues: CASSVTLALLQPQHF.

V gene TRBV7-6 combines with J gene TRBJ2-7; no firm D call. The germline V gene has CDR1 SGHVS and CDR2 FNYEAQ. This CDR3 has 15 residues. Trimming pared 2 bases from V and 6 bases from J, leaving 17 bases between. This chain's CDR3 is CASSLSVRDRREQYF. CDR3 bases: TGTGCCAGCAGCTTAAGTGTCCGCGACCGTCGCGAGCAGTACTTC.

The rearrangement joins TRBV2 to TRBJ2-7; no clear D. The CDR3 extends over 12 amino acids. V was shortened by 8 bases and J by 2 bases, with 10 bases between the two germline ends. Germline V gives CDR1 SNHLY, CDR2 FYNNEI. The CDR3 DNA sequence: TGTGCCAGCGGGGATGGCCCCTACGAGCAGTACTTC. It encodes CASGDGPYEQYF. Full variable domain (missing parts from reference TRBV2 and TRBJ2-7): EPEVTQTPSHQVTQMGQEVILRCVPISNHLYFYWYRQILGQKVEFLVSFYNNEISEKSEIFDDQFSVERPDGSNFTLKIRSTKLEDSAMYFCASGDGPYEQYFGPGTRLTVT.

The chain carries TRBV6-6 and TRBJ2-1, with D maybe TRBD2 (6 bases). V was clipped by 6 bases and J by 8 bases, with 17 bases between them. Germline V lookup: CDR1 MNHNY, CDR2 SVGAGI (reference sequence). The CDR3 loop spans 14 amino acids. The CDR3 nucleotides are TGTGCCAGCAGGTCGGGAGTTGCTAGGTATGAGCAGTTCTTC. This encodes CASRSGVARYEQFF.

This chain links TRBV2 with TRBJ2-7, with D tentatively TRBD1 (5 bases). Germline CDR1 is SNHLY and CDR2 is FYNNEI. V lost 8 bases and J 3 bases, leaving 11 bases between the germline ends. This CDR3 has 12 amino acids. CDR3 coding DNA: TGTGCCAGCTGGCAGGGCCGCTACGAGCAGTACTTC. Protein product: CASWQGRYEQYF.

The gene calls are TRBV5-4 and TRBJ1-4; D remains ambiguous. The CDR3 runs 14 residues. In germline, CDR1 is SGHNT, CDR2 YYREEE (reference sequence). Trimming took off 4 bases at V and 0 bases at J, with 7 bases between the two ends. The CDR3 loop is CASSKFATNEKLFF. DNA of the CDR3: TGTGCCAGCAGCAAATTTGCAACTAATGAAAAACTGTTTTTT.

The chain carries TRBV5-1 and TRBJ1-4; no reliable D call. The CDR3 is 16 residues long. V lost 2 bases, J lost 0 bases, and 11 bases lay in between. Germline values: CDR1 SGHRS, CDR2 YFSETQ. The DNA of the CDR3 is TGCGCCAGCAGCTTTGGAGGGCGAACAACTAATGAAAAACTGTTTTTT. It codes for CASSFGGRTTNEKLFF.

This clone was detected ten times or more. V and J are TRBV10-3 and TRBJ2-5; the match to TRBD1 covers 10 bases. The ends lost 3 bases at V and 3 bases at J; junction bases unmatched: 7. This CDR3 has 16 residues. Germline V gene lookup returns CDR1 ENHRY and CDR2 SYGVKD. This chain's CDR3 is CAISESDRGLKETQYF. The CDR3 coding sequence is TGTGCCATCAGTGAATCAGACAGGGGGCTGAAAGAGACCCAGTACTTC.

The chain links TRBV29-1 to TRBJ2-1, with D unresolved. CDR3 length equals 14 residues. Deletions cut 0 bases from V and 5 bases from J, with 11 bases between. Germline assignment: CDR1 SQVTM and CDR2 ANQGSEA. This CDR3 reads CSVEEEIPNNEQFF. Here the CDR3 DNA reads TGCAGCGTTGAAGAAGAAATCCCGAACAATGAGCAGTTCTTC.

This clone was seen only once. The V call is TRBV2, the J call TRBJ1-1; possible D gene TRBD1, 5 bases. There are 12 residues in the CDR3. CDR1 and CDR2 from the germline V gene are SNHLY and FYNNEI. V shed 4 bases and J shed 5 bases, with 8 bases lying between them. Written as DNA, the CDR3 is TGTGCCAGCAGTGTGCAGGGTACTGAAGCTTTCTTT. Amino acid sequence: CASSVQGTEAFF. The variable domain in full, completed from reference TRBV2 and TRBJ1-1, reads EPEVTQTPSHQVTQMGQEVILRCVPISNHLYFYWYRQILGQKVEFLVSFYNNEISEKSEIFDDQFSVERPDGSNFTLKIRSTKLEDSAMYFCASSVQGTEAFFGQGTRLTVV.